The rows below give T cell receptor beta chains drawn from one sample of a study of regulatory T cells in long-lasting Graves disease. A single record per CDR3 protein comes from TCRdb applying MiXCR to the multiplex PCR reads. Counted here are about 560,000 distinct CDR3 sequences, about 16% occurring once; the ten biggest clones make up around 12%. These data were also filed under a second study, of T cells in Graves' hyperthyroidism and ophthalmopathy.

Sequences were derived from peripheral blood mononuclear cells (PBMCs), sampled at new diagnosis, from a patient treated with antithyroid drugs. The origin of the receptors is a man aged 18 to 30 with Graves disease. The CDR3 runs from the conserved cysteine through the conserved F or W. D genes are given only for firm matches. Rows give clone size only sometimes, using once, few, many, or a class for an expanded clone.

>TRBJ2-4|-|-|TRBV10-3
CAIRGGDIQYF
TGTGCCATCCGCGGAGGAGACATTCAGTACTTC
>TRBJ1-1|TRBD1|-|TRBV2
CASSEKGGQAKFGDEAFF
TGTGCCAGCAGTGAAAAAGGCGGACAGGCGAAATTTGGGGATGAAGCTTTCTTT
>TRBJ2-1|-|-|TRBV5-1
CASSLGGGSDEQFF
TGCGCCAGCAGCTTGGGGGGGGGCTCGGATGAGCAGTTCTTC
>TRBJ1-2|-|many|TRBV2
CASSEGLGLTYGYTF
TGTGCCAGCAGTGAAGGGCTCGGACTCACCTATGGCTACACCTTC
>TRBJ2-2|TRBD2|few|TRBV11-2
CASSPHLASGLNTGELFF
TGTGCCAGCAGCCCTCACTTGGCTAGCGGGCTGAACACCGGGGAGCTGTTTTTT
>TRBJ1-5|TRBD1|many|TRBV12-3/TRBV12-4
CASSSTGANQPQHF
TGTGCCAGCAGCTCCACAGGGGCGAATCAGCCCCAGCATTTT
>TRBJ1-2|-|-|TRBV27
CAVRGAGNYGYTF
TGTGCCGTTCGAGGCGCAGGGAACTATGGCTACACCTTC
>TRBJ2-1|TRBD2|-|TRBV9
CASSRGLAGDNEQFF
TGTGCCAGCAGCAGGGGACTAGCGGGTGATAATGAGCAGTTCTTC
>TRBJ1-1|-|few|TRBV11-2
CASSLVTGFNTEAFF
TGTGCCAGCAGCTTAGTTACAGGGTTTAACACTGAAGCTTTCTTT
>TRBJ2-7|TRBD2|-|TRBV20-1
CSARGQAGGYYEQYF
TGCAGTGCTAGGGGGCAGGCGGGGGGTTATTACGAGCAGTACTTC
>TRBJ2-1|-|-|TRBV4-1
CASSPGENNEQFF
TGCGCCAGCAGCCCTGGGGAAAACAATGAGCAGTTCTTC
>TRBJ1-2|-|many|TRBV7-8
CASSSGGSGYTF
TGTGCCAGCAGCTCGGGAGGTAGTGGCTACACCTTC
>TRBJ2-3|TRBD1|many|TRBV7-3
CASSADRGGTDTQYF
TGTGCCAGCAGCGCCGACAGGGGCGGCACAGATACGCAGTATTTT
>TRBJ2-1|TRBD1|many|TRBV29-1
CSVEGQGSYNEQFF
TGCAGCGTTGAGGGACAGGGTTCCTACAATGAGCAGTTCTTC
>TRBJ2-7|TRBD1|-|TRBV6-2/TRBV6-3
CASKDQGQPSYEQYF
TGTGCCAGTAAAGACCAGGGACAGCCCTCCTACGAGCAGTACTTC
>TRBJ1-4|TRBD1|many|TRBV19
CASSMGQNIEKLFF
TGTGCCAGTAGTATGGGACAGAATATTGAAAAACTGTTTTTT